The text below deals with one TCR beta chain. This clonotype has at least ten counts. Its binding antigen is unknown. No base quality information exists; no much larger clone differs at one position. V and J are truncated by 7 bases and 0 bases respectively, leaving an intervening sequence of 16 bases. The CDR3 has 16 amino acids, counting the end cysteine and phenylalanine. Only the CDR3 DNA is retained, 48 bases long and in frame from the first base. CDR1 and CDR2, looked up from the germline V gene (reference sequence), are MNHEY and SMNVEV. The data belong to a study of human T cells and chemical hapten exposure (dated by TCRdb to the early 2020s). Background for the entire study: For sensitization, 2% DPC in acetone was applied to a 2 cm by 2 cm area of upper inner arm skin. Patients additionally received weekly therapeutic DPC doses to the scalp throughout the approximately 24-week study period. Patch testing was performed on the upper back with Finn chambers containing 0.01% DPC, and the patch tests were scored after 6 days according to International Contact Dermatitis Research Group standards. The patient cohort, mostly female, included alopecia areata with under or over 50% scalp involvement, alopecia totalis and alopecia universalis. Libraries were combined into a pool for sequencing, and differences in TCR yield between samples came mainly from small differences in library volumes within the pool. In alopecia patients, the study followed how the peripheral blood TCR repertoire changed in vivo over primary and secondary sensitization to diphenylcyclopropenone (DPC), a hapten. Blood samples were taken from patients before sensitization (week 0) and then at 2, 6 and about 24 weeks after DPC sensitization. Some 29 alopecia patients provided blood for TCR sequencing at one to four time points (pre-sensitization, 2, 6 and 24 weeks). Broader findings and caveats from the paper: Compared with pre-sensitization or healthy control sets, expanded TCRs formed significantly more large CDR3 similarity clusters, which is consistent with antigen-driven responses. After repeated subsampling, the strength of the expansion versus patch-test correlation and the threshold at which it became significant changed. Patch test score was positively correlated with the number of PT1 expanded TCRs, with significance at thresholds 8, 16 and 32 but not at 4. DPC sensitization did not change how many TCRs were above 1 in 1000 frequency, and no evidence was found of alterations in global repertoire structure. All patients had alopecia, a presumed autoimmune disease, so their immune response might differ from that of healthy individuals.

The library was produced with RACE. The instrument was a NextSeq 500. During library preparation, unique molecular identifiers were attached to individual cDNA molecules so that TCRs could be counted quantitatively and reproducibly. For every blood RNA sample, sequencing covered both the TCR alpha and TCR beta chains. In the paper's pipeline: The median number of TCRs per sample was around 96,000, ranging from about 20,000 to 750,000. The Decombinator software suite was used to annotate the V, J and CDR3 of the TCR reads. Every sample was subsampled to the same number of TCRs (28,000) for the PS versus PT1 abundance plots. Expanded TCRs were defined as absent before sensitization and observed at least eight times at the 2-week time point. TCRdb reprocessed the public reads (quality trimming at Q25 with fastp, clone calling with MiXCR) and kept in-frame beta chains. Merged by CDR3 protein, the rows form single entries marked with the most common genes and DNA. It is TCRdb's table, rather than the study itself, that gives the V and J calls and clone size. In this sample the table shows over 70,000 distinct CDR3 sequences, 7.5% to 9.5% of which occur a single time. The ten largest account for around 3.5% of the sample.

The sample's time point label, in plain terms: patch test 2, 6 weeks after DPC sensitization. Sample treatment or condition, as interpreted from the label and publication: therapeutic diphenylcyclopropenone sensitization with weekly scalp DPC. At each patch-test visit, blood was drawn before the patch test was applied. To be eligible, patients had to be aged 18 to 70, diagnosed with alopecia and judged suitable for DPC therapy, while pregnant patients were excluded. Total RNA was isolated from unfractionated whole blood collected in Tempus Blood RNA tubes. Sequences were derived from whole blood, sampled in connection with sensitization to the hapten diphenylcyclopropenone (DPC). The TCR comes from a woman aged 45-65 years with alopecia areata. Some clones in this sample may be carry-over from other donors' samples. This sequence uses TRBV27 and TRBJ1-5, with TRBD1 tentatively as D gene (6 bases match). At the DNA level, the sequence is TGTGCCAGCACTCCAGGGGACCCTTATAGCAATCAGCCCCAGCATTTT. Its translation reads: CASTPGDPYSNQPQHF.